This T cell receptor (beta chain) appears in the sequencing data of a study of T cell repertoires in cytomegalovirus infection (dated by TCRdb to between 2017 and 2020). With respect to the entire study: The HLA type of each donor mattered for the analysis, because public TCR beta signatures pointed to carriage of CMV infection along with the matching HLA type. Study-wide conclusions, independent of this receptor: In both this cohort and an independent roughly 350-donor cohort, the cumulative frequency of public TCR beta family members distinguished carriers of CMV infection plus the relevant HLA type. In the ex vivo response, HLA-C-restricted CMV-specific TCR beta clonotypes were dominant, and in two of eight donors the single most frequent clonotype came from this HLA-C-restricted group.

For this clonotype: Its antigen target is currently unknown. No much larger clonotype is one base removed from it; base qualities were not supplied.

There are 14 amino acids in the CDR3, from cysteine to phenylalanine inclusive. Solely the CDR3 DNA is kept, with 42 bases framed from the first base. As encoded in the germline V gene (reference sequence), CDR1 is LGHDT while CDR2 is YNNKEL. V sheds 0 bases and J sheds 7 bases, leaving 12 bases between their ends. Instrument used: Illumina HiSeq 1500. TCRdb took the public reads, trimmed them with fastp at Q25, ran MiXCR for clone calling and kept in-frame beta chains. Every distinct CDR3 protein forms one entry, paired with its most common genes and DNA. The sample has roughly 180,000 distinct CDR3 sequences on record, approximately 30% of them singletons. Of the sample, approximately 30% is held by the ten largest clones.

The clonotype originates from a human donor in good health (CMV status not recorded). Some clones in this sample may be carry-over from other donors' samples. Material for sequencing was PBMCs. The rearranged segments are TRBV3-1 and TRBJ1-2; the D gene cannot be named for sure. The CDR3 protein sequence reads: CASSQDAAAFGYTF. The nucleotide sequence is given as TGTGCCAGCAGCCAAGATGCGGCAGCCTTTGGCTACACCTTC.